A single sample is the source of the 10 T cell receptor beta chains below, sequenced in a study of T-cell memory formation after mild COVID-19 (dated by TCRdb to the early 2020s). Receptor amplification or capture employed 5' RACE. These reads were obtained on an Illumina NovaSeq 6000. TCRdb ran its own pipeline on the public reads, namely fastp trimming at Q25 and MiXCR clone calling, and kept in-frame beta chains. Here each entry gathers all rows of one CDR3 protein and keeps the most common genes and DNA. Present in this sample are 450,000 to 650,000 distinct CDR3 sequences, 20% of which were seen just once. Roughly an eighth of the sample lies in the top ten. The specimen was PBMCs or a T cell subset sorted from them (not recorded which). The receptors shown here come from an adult woman who had mild COVID-19 (a few samples of this study predate the infection). The sample titles of this study are shuffled in the database, so cell type and time point are left out; the donor was told from shared clones.

V and J are TRBV27 and TRBJ2-3; 13 bases are a match to TRBD2. V gave up 5 bases and J gave up 6 bases; unmatched junction bases: 8. Per the germline V gene, CDR1 is MNHEY and CDR2 is SMNVEV (reference sequence). CDR3 length: 16 residues. The CDR3: CASSPTSGGPPDTQYF. The CDR3, as DNA: TGTGCCAGCAGTCCGACTAGCGGGGGGCCGCCGGATACGCAGTATTTT.

The sample holds a few counts of this clonotype. The chain uses TRBV4-1 and TRBJ2-7, with D uncertain. Germline-derived CDR1 and CDR2 are MGHRA and YSYEKL. There are 14 residues in the CDR3. V was cut by 3 bases and J by 2 bases, with 11 bases left in between. CDR3 DNA sequence: TGCGCCAGCAGCCAGCAGGACGGACCCTACGAGCAGTACTTC. Encoded protein: CASSQQDGPYEQYF.

The rearrangement links TRBV5-6 to TRBJ1-5, with D hard to call. The CDR3 has 15 residues. From germline, CDR1 is SGHDT and CDR2 YYEEEE. Trimming pared 0 bases from V and 4 bases from J, leaving 11 bases between. The CDR3 sequence: CASSLVNSRNQPQHF. In nucleotides, the CDR3 is TGTGCCAGCAGCTTGGTGAATAGCCGGAATCAGCCCCAGCATTTT.

V is TRBV20-1 and J is TRBJ2-7; TRBD2 matches 14 bases. J gave up 12 bases and V 1 base, and 5 bases lay outside the gene matches. CDR3 length equals 13 residues. Germline V gives CDR1 DFQATT, CDR2 SNEGSKA (reference sequence). In nucleotides, the CDR3 is TGCAGTGCTAGAGCGGGACTAGCGGGAGCTTCGTACTTC. Protein sequence: CSARAGLAGASYF.

A few counts support this clonotype. The rearrangement joins TRBV10-3 to TRBJ2-1; TRBD1 aligns across 10 bases. V lost 4 bases and J lost 6; bases outside the gene matches: 6. This CDR3 has 15 residues. CDR1 and CDR2 from the germline V gene are ENHRY and SYGVKD. The CDR3 loop is CAISGGQGFINEQFF. CDR3 nucleotide sequence: TGTGCCATCAGTGGGGGACAGGGGTTCATCAATGAGCAGTTCTTC.

This clonotype showed up many times. The V gene is TRBV4-3, the J gene TRBJ2-5; 9 bases fit TRBD1. The CDR3 has 15 residues. V was pared by 1 base and J by 9 bases, with 9 bases of the junction left unmatched. Germline CDR1 LGHNA, CDR2 YSLEER. The CDR3 spells CASSQAPGTGRAQYF. CDR3 nucleotides: TGCGCCAGCAGCCAAGCCCCGGGGACAGGGAGGGCCCAGTACTTC.

The chain employs TRBV7-9 and TRBJ2-1; TRBD2 might be the D (5 bases). The CDR3 runs to 14 residues. V dropped 1 base and J dropped 7 bases, with 11 bases sitting between them. Germline V gene data show CDR1 as SEHNR and CDR2 as FQNEAQ (reference sequence). CDR3 sequence (DNA): TGTGCCAGCAGCTTAGAGGCCGGGGTGAATGAGCAGTTCTTC. Amino acid sequence: CASSLEAGVNEQFF.

This clonotype was observed a few times. The rearrangement links TRBV7-2 to TRBJ2-5, with 11 positions matching TRBD1. The CDR3 contains 14 residues. The junction had 2 bases not matched to a gene; V was cut back by 5 bases and J by 3 bases. CDR1 is SGHTA and CDR2 is FQGNSA in the germline V gene. The CDR3 sequence is CASSRDRGEETQYF. The CDR3 bases are TGTGCCAGCAGCCGGGACAGGGGGGAAGAGACCCAGTACTTC.

The CDR3 DNA is TGTGCCATCAGTAACCCGAGACAGGGGGACACTGAAGCTTTCTTT. Its protein product is CAISNPRQGDTEAFF. The chain has TRBV10-3 and TRBJ1-1, with 9 bases matching TRBD1. Germline values: CDR1 ENHRY, CDR2 SYGVKD. V lost 5 bases to trimming and J lost 3 bases; unmatched junction nucleotides: 7. The CDR3 loop spans 15 amino acids.

Regarding this clonotype: A read error may account for a junction end that differs from germline. CDR3 sequence: CVSSGEQANTEAFF. The DNA of the CDR3 is TGTGTCAGCAGTGGCGAACAGGCGAACACTGAAGCTTTCTTT. V is TRBV27 and J is TRBJ1-1, with a possible D match to TRBD1 (5 bases). The CDR3 contains 14 residues. Per germline, CDR1 MNHEY and CDR2 SMNVEV (reference sequence).